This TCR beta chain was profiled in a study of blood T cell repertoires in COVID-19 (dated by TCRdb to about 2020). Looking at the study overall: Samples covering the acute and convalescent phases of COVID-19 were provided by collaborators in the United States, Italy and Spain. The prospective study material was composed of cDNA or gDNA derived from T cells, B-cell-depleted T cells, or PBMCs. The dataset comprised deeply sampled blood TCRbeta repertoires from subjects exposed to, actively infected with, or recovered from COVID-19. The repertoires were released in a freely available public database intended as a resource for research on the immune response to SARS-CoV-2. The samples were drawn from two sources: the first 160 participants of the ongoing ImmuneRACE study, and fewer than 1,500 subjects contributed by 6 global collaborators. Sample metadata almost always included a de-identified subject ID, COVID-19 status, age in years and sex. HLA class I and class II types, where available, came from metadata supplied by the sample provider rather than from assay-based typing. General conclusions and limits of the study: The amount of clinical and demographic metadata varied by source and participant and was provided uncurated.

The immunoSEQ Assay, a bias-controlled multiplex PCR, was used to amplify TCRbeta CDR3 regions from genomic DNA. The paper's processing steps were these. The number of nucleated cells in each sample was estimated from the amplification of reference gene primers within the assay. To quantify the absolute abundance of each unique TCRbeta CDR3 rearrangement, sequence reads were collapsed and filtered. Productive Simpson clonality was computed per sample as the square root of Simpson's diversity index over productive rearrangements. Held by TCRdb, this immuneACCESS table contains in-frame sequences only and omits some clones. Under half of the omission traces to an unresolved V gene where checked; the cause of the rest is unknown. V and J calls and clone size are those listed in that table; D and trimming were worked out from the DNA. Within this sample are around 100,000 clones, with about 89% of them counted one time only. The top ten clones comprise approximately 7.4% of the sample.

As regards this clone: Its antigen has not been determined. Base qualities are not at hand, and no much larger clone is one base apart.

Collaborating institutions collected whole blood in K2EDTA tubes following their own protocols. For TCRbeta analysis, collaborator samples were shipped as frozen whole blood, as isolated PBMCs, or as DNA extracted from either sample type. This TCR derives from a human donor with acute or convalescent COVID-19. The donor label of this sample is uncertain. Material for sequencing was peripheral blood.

The CDR3 amino acid sequence is: CASSSGQDNEKLFF. The bases are TGCGCCAGCAGCTCGGGACAGGATAATGAAAAACTGTTTTTT. The chain couples TRBV5-1 to TRBJ1-4; 8 bases in between match TRBD1. CDR1 and CDR2 (SGHRS, YFSETQ) derive from the germline V gene. Trimming removed 3 bases from V and 4 bases from J; the gene matches leave 2 bases unexplained. There are 14 amino acids in the CDR3, from cysteine to phenylalanine inclusive. Only the CDR3 portion is preserved as DNA: 42 bases, with reading frame beginning at the first base.